A single T cell receptor (beta chain) is shown here with its context. The antigen this receptor binds is unknown. The input lacks base qualities; no much larger clone sits a single base away. This sample was included in a study of cytomegalovirus exposure and HLA in healthy donors (dated by TCRdb to about 2017). Describing the broader study: An earlier analysis of a few hundred of the donors reported about 300 Gb of sequence data and around 100 million unique TCR beta sequences obtained from about 170 million T cells. Donor age, sex, ethnicity and CMV serostatus were compiled together with the repertoire data. An early release that covered roughly 600 HLA-typed donors contained about 300 gigabases of sequencing data and 65 million to 100 million unique TCR sequences. To predict cytomegalovirus infection status, the study brought together high-throughput TCR immunosequencing, statistical association of individual TCRs with disease status, and machine learning. Using immunosequencing, the study profiled T cell repertoires from 640 or so subjects and related those repertoires to cytomegalovirus serostatus. All discovery cohort repertoires had been generated using a single sequencing platform. Typing coverage differed by locus: A, B, C, DRB1 and DQB1 were typed in roughly 620-640 donors, DQA1 in 522, DPA1 in roughly 590, and DPB1 in roughly 450. A later analysis re-analyzed previously published TCR beta repertoires from 666 donors and added high-resolution HLA genotyping to study TCR occurrence patterns. A separate validation cohort of approximately 130 different subjects was used in addition to the roughly 670-subject first cohort. Rather than using new phenotypic data, the later analysis identified candidate immune exposures from TCR beta sequences and from how often those sequences occurred across donors. A later genetic analysis took genome-wide SNP genotypes for about 55% of the 666 donors and used that subset as a discovery cohort. The study was designed to test whether signatures of past pathogen exposure could be identified by cataloging public T cell receptors. The genetic ancestry cluster associated with self-reported Caucasian donors included 70% to 85% of the roughly 400 genotyped donors. Across around 400 genotyped donors of the cohort, an average of roughly 250,000 unique TCR beta nucleotide sequences per donor were sequenced, and around 20% of those sequences were non-productive. A few DR-DQ haplotypes were handled as single units for association and clustering because linkage in the cohort was strong. HLA typing covered class I and class II loci at four-digit resolution. An earlier analysis of several hundred of the donors applied high-throughput TCR beta sequencing to assess whether each TCR beta V gene segment acted as functional or pseudogenic.

The cohort was made up of several hundred healthy bone marrow donors. Cohort members were all nominally healthy when sampled, although unrecorded immune exposures were likely present. The donor tested CMV seropositive, placing the donor among the 250 to 350 seropositive members of the cohort. A peripheral blood sample was provided by each donor, and peripheral blood mononuclear cells were used for TCR beta sequencing. Genomic DNA was extracted from the blood cell samples with the Qiagen DNeasy Blood Extraction Kit. The full study reports these points: Because the 87-base-pair reads could not distinguish some IMGT-functional V segments, including TRBV6-2 and TRBV6-3, those segments were excluded. In a later genetic analysis, fewer N-insertions in productive TCRs were reported among donors in an Asian-associated ancestry cluster than the roughly 700-donor mean. According to a later analysis, most CMV-associated TCR beta chains appeared to be HLA-restricted, and the HLA associations seemed to be driven largely by CMV exposure. A further reported finding was that TCR beta sequences accurately predicted the HLA-A and HLA-B alleles for most subjects in the first cohort. According to a later analysis, TCR association rates differed among HLA loci, with DRB1 alleles showing the most associated TCRs and HLA-C alleles showing the fewest. Only TCR beta chains were sequenced in this cohort, and the absence of alpha or paired-chain data limited detectable features. The earlier analysis of about 600 of the donors excluded approximately 17 rarely observed V segments, including chromosome 9 orphons, because counts were too low. It was suggested by the authors that the approach could potentially be generalized to other disease states and immunological phenotypes. The classifier was reported to diagnose cytomegalovirus status with high specificity and sensitivity in both the original and validation cohorts. A later analysis found that HLA-associated TCR beta chains were more clonally expanded and had lower generation probabilities than equally common non-associated chains. The only immune exposure information available for the cohort was CMV serostatus. In vitro tests confirmed that a few of the cytomegalovirus-associated TCR beta chains recognize cytomegalovirus antigens. The presence/absence analyses assumed that sequencing depth was roughly uniform across donors, and that assumption may not be true. In an earlier analysis of some 640 of the donors, most TCR beta V segments were observed in productive rearrangements about 87% or about 30% of the time, broadly matching IMGT annotations. Correlated functional status among segregating V segments might be attributable to linkage disequilibrium, but an unknown experimental factor could not be ruled out. A cluster of highly shared sequence variants was judged likely to represent a technical artifact of the sequencing pipeline. Most TCR sequences were seen in very few donors, while some public TCRs were found in many individuals. The study gave a list of 150 to 200 TCR beta chains associated with cytomegalovirus. Because HLA typing was unavailable for some donors at each locus, only the typed subset was used in association tests. Several of the top co-occurrence clusters appeared to be linked to parvovirus B19, influenza, CMV and Epstein-Barr virus, according to a later analysis. When HLA alleles, especially DR and DQ, strongly co-occurred, attributing TCR associations to individual alleles was difficult. Specific HLA alleles were associated with roughly 16,000 TCR beta sequences at a false discovery rate of 0.05 in a later analysis. In a later genetic analysis, a missense DCLRE1C variant was associated with V-gene and J-gene trimming of TCR beta chains, and the association was replicated in an independent cohort.

From its cysteine to its phenylalanine, the CDR3 spans 14 amino acids. Only CDR3 DNA remains: 42 bases, in frame from the first base. V is trimmed back by 3 bases and J by 12 bases, and the junction contains 13 bases that no gene match accounts for. The germline V gene (reference sequence) sets CDR1 to GTSNPN and CDR2 to SVGIG. Library generation was performed with the immunoSEQ multiplex PCR assay. For the multiplex PCR, a mixture combining 60 forward primers for TCR Vbeta segments and 13 reverse primers for TCR Jbeta segments was used. Amplification of the CDR3 region of rearranged TCR beta genes was performed with a multiplex PCR assay on genomic DNA. Amplified TCR beta libraries were sequenced as 87-base-pair reads on the Illumina HiSeq System. As for the authors' bioinformatics: In a later analysis, tens of millions of unique TCR beta chains were counted across the 690 or so repertoires, and roughly 10 million of these chains were shared by at least two donors. Raw reads were error-corrected and collapsed into unique sequences with a nearest-neighbor algorithm that merged closely related sequences to remove PCR and sequencing errors. V, D and J gene segments were assigned by aligning CDR3 sequences to IMGT reference sequences. For a sequence to be retained, a match of at least six nucleotides was required to both a V gene segment and a J gene segment. A rearrangement counted as productive if the CDR3 had no stop codons and remained in frame with V and J, and every other rearrangement counted as non-productive. Following IMGT convention, CDR3 was defined as the stretch from the second conserved V-encoded cysteine up to the conserved J-encoded phenylalanine. In an earlier analysis of around 600 of the donors, sequences lacking an unambiguous match to a single V gene segment were excluded. In an earlier analysis of 450 to 750 of the donors, a V segment was called functional when productive rearrangements were above 56.7%, and segregating when the standard deviation between donors exceeded 5%. A statistical classification framework was built to diagnose cytomegalovirus status from the catalog of TCR beta chain sequences. In a later analysis, V and J genes were assigned by comparing TCR nucleotide sequences against IMGT/GENE-DB human TR gene sequences. Using the TCRdist pipeline, a later analysis assigned CDR3 sequences along with most-parsimonious VDJ recombination scenarios. In a later analysis, every TCR beta chain was defined by the combination of its CDR3 amino acid sequence and its V-gene family, and reads without a unique V-gene family were dropped. In a later analysis, several hundred highly shared, low-generation-probability nucleotide sequences were removed to address suspected cross-contamination and a sequencing artifact. In a later analysis, a clonal expansion index for each public chain was calculated from normalized within-repertoire ranks of inferred template counts. In a later analysis, generation probabilities were computed using a VDJ recombination model fitted to out-of-frame rearrangements, and the results were checked against IGoR. In a later analysis, hypergeometric tests were used to score TCR-TCR, TCR-HLA and TCR-CMV co-occurrence, with a repertoire-size bias correction applied to TCR pairs. In a later analysis, false discovery rates were estimated by permuting HLA or CMV assignments 20 times. In a later analysis, co-occurring TCRs were grouped with DBSCAN, and TCRdist sequence similarity was added when clustering was performed within HLA-allele-positive subsets. Repertoires with fewer than 30,000 or more than 120,000 public chains were left out of co-occurrence clustering, as were four to six repertoires with anomalous nucleotide sharing. TCRdb obtained this table from immuneACCESS and retained in-frame rearrangements with V and J assigned. These tables miss some clones; where compared with another copy, unresolved V genes account for less than half of the shortfall, and the remainder is unexplained. That table is the source of V, J and clone size, and D and trimming were worked out from the DNA. Across this sample there are more than 90,000 clones, with approximately 80% seen only once. 3% of the sample belongs to the ten largest clones.

This sequence uses TRBV30 and TRBJ2-1; a stretch of 8 junction bases matches TRBD1. The source is a woman younger than 30 in good health and CMV-seropositive. The source material was PBMCs. The DNA sequence is given as TGTGCCTGGAGGGCAACGGACAGGGCCGGTGGGCAGTTCTTC. It translates to CAWRATDRAGGQFF.